The next 23 T cell receptor beta chains were all read from a single sample in a study of T cell responses to AZD1222 COVID-19 vaccine. Assay used: immunoSEQ multiplex PCR; TCRdb lists only in-frame clones, some missing. The table lists 95,000 to 100,000 clones, over 75% of them singletons. The specimen was peripheral blood, collected on day 0 of AZD1222 vaccination. The receptors were sampled from an adult in good health.

The DNA for the CDR3 is TGCGCCAGCTGGACCCAGTACTTC. Translated: CASWTQYF. The V call is TRBV5-1, the J call TRBJ2-5; the D is unclear. Trimming left V 7 bases short and J 7 bases short, with 2 bases between. Germline CDR1 and CDR2: SGHRS and YFSETQ. This CDR3 is built from 8 residues.

The V and J genes are TRBV4-1 and TRBJ1-3; D remains unclear. Germline CDR1 reads MGHRA; CDR2 reads YSYEKL. V was cut by 2 bases and J by 4 bases, with 18 bases left in between. This CDR3 has 17 amino acids. CDR3 nucleotide sequence: TGCGCCAGCAGCCAATTCCCCCAAGTAGGTTCGGGAAACACCATATATTTT. Translation: CASSQFPQVGSGNTIYF.

The CDR3 DNA reads as TGCGCCAGCAGCACGTCGACTAGCCTATCCTACGAGCAGTACTTC. Translation: CASSTSTSLSYEQYF. This chain joins TRBV5-1 and TRBJ2-7; 7 positions match TRBD2. This CDR3 has 15 amino acids. The germline CDR1 and CDR2 sequences are SGHRS and YFSETQ. J was trimmed by 1 base and V by 4 bases; bases with no gene match: 8.

The chain joins TRBV5-1 to TRBJ2-2, with D unresolved. V lost 4 bases to trimming and J lost 2 bases, with 15 bases between them. Germline lookup yields CDR1 SGHRS and CDR2 YFSETQ. This CDR3 has 16 residues. The CDR3 spells CASSPDNLENTGELFF. The DNA of the CDR3 is TGCGCCAGCAGCCCAGACAACTTAGAAAACACCGGGGAGCTGTTTTTT.

The rearrangement uses TRBV5-5 and TRBJ1-5; no clear D. Germline V CDR1 and CDR2: SGHKS, YYEKEE (reference sequence). The CDR3 spans 13 residues. V shed 0 bases and J shed 6 bases, with 7 bases lying between them. CDR3 in DNA: TGTGCCAGCAGCTTGGAGTATGGTCAGCCCCAGCATTTT. This encodes CASSLEYGQPQHF.

V is TRBV3-1 (or the pseudogene TRBV3-2) and J is TRBJ1-2; 10 bases align to TRBD1. Trimming took 3 bases from V and 6 from J; bases not matched to a gene: 1. The CDR3 has 13 residues. The germline V gene has CDR1 LGHDT and CDR2 YNNKEL (reference sequence). The DNA for the CDR3 is TGTGCCAGCAGCCACGGGACAGGGGATGGCTACACCTTC. Protein: CASSHGTGDGYTF.

This clone turned up a few times. The chain is built from TRBV6-6 and TRBJ2-1; 15 bases fit TRBD2. V dropped 5 bases and J dropped 6; count of bases not matched to a gene: 8. CDR3 length: 17 residues. Germline assignment: CDR1 MNHNY and CDR2 SVGAGI (reference sequence). CDR3 residues: CASSPRTGLAGGNEQFF. Written as DNA, the CDR3 is TGTGCCAGCAGTCCCCGGACGGGACTAGCGGGGGGCAATGAGCAGTTCTTC.

The V gene is TRBV2, the J gene TRBJ2-6; 12 nucleotides match TRBD2. J gave up 4 bases and V 8 bases, and 9 bases lay outside the gene matches. The length of the CDR3 is 17 residues. Germline V CDR1 and CDR2: SNHLY, FYNNEI. In DNA form, the CDR3 reads TGTGCCAGCCGTCCCTGGACTAGCGGGACCGGGGCCAACGTCCTGACTTTC. This codes for CASRPWTSGTGANVLTF.

This chain links TRBV2 with TRBJ2-1; TRBD2 might be the D (6 bases). This CDR3 is 13 amino acids long. CDR1 SNHLY and CDR2 FYNNEI come from the germline V gene. V lost 7 bases, J lost 9 bases, and 16 bases lay in between. Here the CDR3 reads CASMRLGAGEQFF. CDR3 DNA sequence: TGTGCCAGCATGCGACTAGGTGCCGGTGAGCAGTTCTTC.

This chain links TRBV2 with TRBJ1-5, with a possible D match to TRBD1 (5 bases). V was clipped by 0 bases and J by 7 bases, with 16 bases between them. Germline assignment: CDR1 SNHLY and CDR2 FYNNEI. The CDR3 is 16 amino acids. The DNA of the CDR3 is TGTGCCAGCAGTGAAGCCGGGACGGTTACTGTCCAGCCCCAGCATTTT. Amino acid sequence: CASSEAGTVTVQPQHF.

This clone has more than one count but fewer than ten. J is TRBJ1-3 and V is TRBV5-1; D is ambiguous. Looked up from germline, CDR1 is SGHRS and CDR2 is YFSETQ. There are 15 residues in the CDR3. Trimming left V 5 bases short and J 0 bases short, with 12 bases between. DNA for the CDR3: TGCGCCAGCAGGGGGTCGGGAAGCTCTGGAAACACCATATATTTT. It translates to CASRGSGSSGNTIYF.

The gene calls are TRBV15 and TRBJ1-5; D unclear. From germline, CDR1 is LNHNV and CDR2 YYDKDF (reference sequence). Deletions cut 3 bases from V and 9 bases from J, with 12 bases between. The CDR3 spans 13 residues. The CDR3 here is CATSSGSYLPQHF. The CDR3 DNA follows: TGTGCCACCAGCAGCGGGAGTTATCTGCCCCAGCATTTT. Drawing the rest from reference TRBV15 and TRBJ1-5, the complete variable domain is DAMVIQNPRYQVTQFGKPVTLSCSQTLNHNVMYWYQQKSSQAPKLLFHYYDKDFNNEADTPDNFQSRRPNTSFCFLDIRSPGLGDTAMYLCATSSGSYLPQHFGDGTRLSIL.

The genes are TRBV19 and TRBJ1-5, with D possibly matching TRBD1 (5 bases). V was cut by 4 bases and J by 10 bases, with 14 bases left in between. Germline V CDR1 and CDR2: LNHDA, SQIVND (reference sequence). There are 13 residues in the CDR3. CDR3: CASSKTALSPQHF. The CDR3 DNA is TGTGCCAGTAGTAAGACAGCTCTATCTCCCCAGCATTTT.

This chain uses TRBV11-3 with TRBJ2-1; unclear D gene. V lost 4 bases and J lost 7, with 8 bases in between. Germline CDR1 is SGHNT and CDR2 is YENEEA. The CDR3 consists of 12 residues. CDR3 residues: CASSSIRNEQFF. DNA for the CDR3: TGTGCCAGCAGCTCAATACGAAATGAGCAGTTCTTC.

The rearrangement uses TRBV27 and TRBJ2-7; 10 bases match TRBD1. Germline V gene data show CDR1 as MNHEY and CDR2 as SMNVEV (reference sequence). Trimming took 2 bases from V and 6 from J; bases not matched to a gene: 4. CDR3 length: 14 residues. CDR3 loop: CASSLRQGAPEQYF. DNA for the CDR3: TGTGCCAGCAGTTTACGACAGGGGGCTCCCGAGCAGTACTTC.

This rearrangement joins TRBV25-1 to TRBJ2-7; D might be TRBD1 or TRBD2, each matching 5 bases. CDR1 and CDR2 (germline): MGHDK, SYGVNS. V was clipped by 4 bases and J by 2 bases, with 12 bases between them. CDR3 size: 14 residues. CDR3 region: CASSVGTATYEQYF. The CDR3 DNA reads TGTGCCAGCAGTGTAGGGACGGCTACCTACGAGCAGTACTTC.

V is TRBV11-2 and J is TRBJ2-3; TRBD1 might be the D (6 bases). CDR3 length: 17 amino acids. Trimming pared 2 bases from V and 1 base from J, leaving 16 bases between. The germline CDR1 and CDR2 sequences are SGHAT and FQNNGV. The CDR3 DNA is TGTGCCAGCAGCTTATTGTTGACTTGGGGGCGCACAGATACGCAGTATTTT. This translates into CASSLLLTWGRTDTQYF.

The chain joins TRBV7-9 to TRBJ2-7, with D unresolved. This CDR3 is built from 13 residues. Germline assignment: CDR1 SEHNR and CDR2 FQNEAQ (reference sequence). Trimming took 1 base from V and 5 from J, leaving 9 bases between them. CDR3 in amino acids: CASSLVWSDEQYF. CDR3 bases: TGTGCCAGCAGCTTAGTCTGGTCCGACGAGCAGTACTTC.

V usage is TRBV19 and J usage is TRBJ2-2, with 9 nucleotides matching TRBD1. From germline, CDR1 is LNHDA and CDR2 SQIVND (reference sequence). The ends lost 4 bases at V and 7 bases at J; junction bases unmatched: 10. The CDR3 contains 16 residues. CDR3 protein: CASSTIRGQGSGELFF. For the CDR3, the DNA is TGTGCCAGTAGTACCATACGGGGACAGGGAAGCGGGGAGCTGTTTTTT.

The chain is built from TRBV10-3 and TRBJ2-1; tentative D call: TRBD1 (5 bases). Germline-derived CDR1 and CDR2 are ENHRY and SYGVKD. V lost 2 bases, J lost 0 bases, and 8 bases lay in between. The CDR3 has 15 residues. The CDR3 DNA sequence: TGTGCCATCAGTGAGAGGCAGGGCTCCTACAATGAGCAGTTCTTC. Translating gives CAISERQGSYNEQFF.

The J gene is TRBJ1-2, the V gene TRBV7-9; unclear D gene. The CDR3 has 13 residues. CDR1 and CDR2 from the germline V gene are SEHNR and FQNEAQ (reference sequence). Deletions cut 2 bases from V and 7 bases from J, with 11 bases between. The CDR3 protein is CASSLRRGFGYTF. The CDR3 DNA is TGTGCCAGCAGCTTAAGACGTGGATTTGGCTACACCTTC.

This CDR3 reads CASSSRDVYSYEQYF. CDR3 bases: TGTGCCAGCAGTTCCCGGGACGTTTACTCCTACGAGCAGTACTTC. This chain joins TRBV6-2 or TRBV6-3 and TRBJ2-7, with D perhaps given as TRBD1 or TRBD2 (5 bases each). Germline CDR1 and CDR2: MNHEY and SVGEGT. V lost 4 bases to trimming and J lost 0 bases, with 13 bases between them. The CDR3 is 15 amino acids.

The V and J genes are TRBV5-1 and TRBJ2-1; D gene uncertain. The length of the CDR3 is 15 residues. With 3 bases removed from V and 3 bases from J, the gap between germline ends came to 13 bases. The germline V gene encodes CDR1 SGHRS and CDR2 YFSETQ. The CDR3 sequence: CASSWTDPSYNEQFF. Here the CDR3 DNA reads TGCGCCAGCAGCTGGACGGACCCCAGCTACAATGAGCAGTTCTTC.